The 30 T cell receptor beta chains in this list originate from one sample, sequenced in a study of T cells in localized non-small cell lung cancer. Only in-frame clones appear in the TCRdb table, and some are missing; sequencing was by immunoSEQ multiplex PCR. The table has around 91,000 clones, roughly 86% seen once; the top ten hold roughly 14%. The sample in question was peripheral blood, obtained before any cancer treatment. The receptors originated from a man aged 35-69 years with stage I squamous cell lung carcinoma.

This clone was seen only once. V gene TRBV27 combines with J gene TRBJ2-7; no clear D gene. V was clipped by 4 bases and J by 3 bases, with 4 bases between them. The germline V gene has CDR1 MNHEY and CDR2 SMNVEV (reference sequence). This CDR3 region has 11 residues. DNA of the CDR3: TGTGCCAGCAGTTCCATCTACGAGCAGTACTTC. It translates to CASSSIYEQYF.

Regarding this clone: The same CDR3 is also encoded by other DNA sequences in this sample. The rearrangement uses TRBV5-1 and TRBJ1-4; D not resolved. The CDR3 extends over 14 amino acids. Trimming cost V 4 bases and J 7 bases, with 14 bases left between them. CDR1 and CDR2 from the germline V gene are SGHRS and YFSETQ. The DNA of the CDR3 is TGCGCCAGCAGCCTGGGCGGCTTAGGTGAAAAACTGTTTTTT. Protein: CASSLGGLGEKLFF.

V and J are TRBV27 and TRBJ1-1; D is unclear. This CDR3 contains 15 residues. Trimming removed 5 bases from V and 1 base from J, with 14 bases in between. The germline V gene encodes CDR1 MNHEY and CDR2 SMNVEV (reference sequence). In nucleotides, the CDR3 is TGTGCCAGCAGTCCGGGCCAGGTCACGAACACTGAAGCTTTCTTT. Translated, it gives CASSPGQVTNTEAFF.

This clone showed up just once. The chain recombines TRBV7-2 with TRBJ1-1; TRBD1 might be the D (5 bases). The CDR3 is 13 amino acids. V was cut by 5 bases and J by 4 bases, with 11 bases left in between. The V gene's germline CDR1 is SGHTA and CDR2 FQGNSA. The CDR3 sequence is CASSRQGATEAFF. The CDR3 DNA sequence: TGTGCCAGCAGCCGTCAGGGAGCCACTGAAGCTTTCTTT.

The J gene is TRBJ1-6, the V gene TRBV2, with D maybe TRBD1 (5 bases). CDR1 SNHLY and CDR2 FYNNEI come from the germline V gene. Trimming left V 5 bases short and J 9 bases short, with 20 bases between. The CDR3 runs to 16 residues. The CDR3 spells CASSPRATQGGSPLHF. The CDR3 DNA follows: TGTGCCAGCAGTCCCAGGGCCACTCAAGGTGGTTCACCCCTCCACTTT. Full variable domain (remainder filled in from reference TRBV2 and TRBJ1-6): EPEVTQTPSHQVTQMGQEVILRCVPISNHLYFYWYRQILGQKVEFLVSFYNNEISEKSEIFDDQFSVERPDGSNFTLKIRSTKLEDSAMYFCASSPRATQGGSPLHFGNGTRLTVT.

This sequence joins TRBV5-1 and TRBJ1-1, with a tentative D call TRBD1 (6 bases). This CDR3 has 14 residues. V was pared by 1 base and J by 7 bases, with 14 bases between. Germline V lookup: CDR1 SGHRS, CDR2 YFSETQ. The CDR3 nucleotides read TGCGCCAGCAGCTTGCGTTCGACAGGAGATGAAGCTTTCTTT. This encodes CASSLRSTGDEAFF. Full variable domain (outside the CDR3, taken from reference TRBV5-1 and TRBJ1-1): KAGVTQTPRYLIKTRGQQVTLSCSPISGHRSVSWYQQTPGQGLQFLFEYFSETQRNKGNFPGRFSGRQFSNSRSEMNVSTLELGDSALYLCASSLRSTGDEAFFGQGTRLTVV.

The chain carries TRBV12-5 and TRBJ1-3; no reliable D call. Between the trimmed V and J ends, which lost 10 bases and 0 bases, there was a span of 10 bases. Looked up from germline, CDR1 is LGHNT and CDR2 is FRNRAP. This CDR3 has 13 residues. The CDR3 reads CATRAGSGNTIYF. CDR3 DNA: TGTGCTACAAGGGCTGGCTCTGGAAACACCATATATTTT.

V usage is TRBV7-6 and J usage is TRBJ2-1; 8 nucleotides agree with TRBD1. Germline values: CDR1 SGHVS, CDR2 FNYEAQ. The length of the CDR3 is 14 residues. Germline trimming cut 4 bases from V and 7 bases from J; bases unmatched to any gene: 6. CDR3 residues: CASSSATGDNEQFF. The DNA of the CDR3 is TGTGCCAGCAGCTCAGCGACAGGGGATAATGAGCAGTTCTTC.

Here the CDR3 reads CASSFVQDHSYEQYF. Written as DNA, the CDR3 is TGCGCCAGCAGCTTTGTACAAGACCACTCCTACGAGCAGTACTTC. The chain is built from TRBV5-1 and TRBJ2-7; D remains ambiguous. Germline V gives CDR1 SGHRS, CDR2 YFSETQ. The V gene lost 2 bases and the J gene lost 0 bases, with 12 bases spanning the gap. The CDR3 sequence is 15 residues long.

The rearrangement links TRBV6-1 to TRBJ1-2; maybe TRBD1 (5 bases). Germline V lookup: CDR1 MNHNS, CDR2 SASEGT. The CDR3 covers 14 residues. Trimming shortened V by 7 bases and J by 2 bases, and 14 bases separated the two germline ends. The CDR3, as DNA: TGTGCCAGCACCGGAGGGGACTGGAACTATGGCTACACCTTC. This encodes CASTGGDWNYGYTF.

This chain connects TRBV6-5 to TRBJ1-2; TRBD1 matches 7 bases. Germline CDR1 reads MNHEY; CDR2 reads SVGAGI. Unmatched junction bases numbered 8, after V lost 2 bases and J lost 5 bases. The CDR3 totals 15 residues. CDR3 coding DNA: TGTGCCAGCAGTTACGGGAGGGGGCCGCTTTATGGCTACACCTTC. The encoded protein is CASSYGRGPLYGYTF.

The rearrangement joins TRBV28 to TRBJ1-2, with 7 bases matching TRBD1. Unmatched junction bases numbered 5, after V lost 2 bases and J lost 2 bases. The CDR3 sequence is 15 residues long. CDR1 is MDHEN and CDR2 is SYDVKM in the germline V gene. In DNA form, the CDR3 reads TGTGCCAGCAGTTTAATCGGGACAGCAAACTATGGCTACACCTTC. Its protein is CASSLIGTANYGYTF.

With respect to this clone: The sample holds other DNA sequences that translate to the same CDR3. This rearrangement joins TRBV5-1 to TRBJ2-7, with 9 bases lining up with TRBD2. V lost 2 bases and J lost 3; bases outside the gene matches: 3. The CDR3 totals 14 residues. CDR1 SGHRS and CDR2 YFSETQ come from the germline V gene. CDR3 loop: CASSFSAGGYEQYF. The CDR3 nucleotides are TGCGCCAGCAGCTTTTCAGCGGGGGGCTACGAGCAGTACTTC. The full variable domain, completed using reference TRBV5-1 and TRBJ2-7, is KAGVTQTPRYLIKTRGQQVTLSCSPISGHRSVSWYQQTPGQGLQFLFEYFSETQRNKGNFPGRFSGRQFSNSRSEMNVSTLELGDSALYLCASSFSAGGYEQYFGPGTRLTVT.

This sequence joins TRBV27 and TRBJ1-2; 7 bases line up with TRBD1. Germline V gene lookup returns CDR1 MNHEY and CDR2 SMNVEV (reference sequence). The CDR3 loop spans 16 amino acids. With 1 base clipped from V and 2 bases from J, the junction kept 7 bases outside the gene matches. The CDR3 here is CASSLLGQGDNYGYTF. CDR3 DNA: TGTGCCAGCAGTTTATTAGGGCAGGGGGACAACTATGGCTACACCTTC.

The gene calls are TRBV14 and TRBJ1-1; D unclear. The germline V gene has CDR1 SGHDN and CDR2 FVKESK. With 0 bases removed from V and 4 bases from J, the gap between germline ends came to 15 bases. This CDR3 is built from 16 residues. The CDR3 loop reads CASSQDRVGRSTEAFF. The CDR3, as DNA: TGTGCCAGCAGCCAAGATCGAGTAGGTCGGAGCACTGAAGCTTTCTTT.

This chain uses TRBV4-2 with TRBJ1-4, with TRBD1 matching 8 bases. Germline CDR1 reads LGHNA; CDR2 reads YNFKEQ. The CDR3 covers 16 residues. With V trimmed by 3 bases and J by 4 bases, 7 bases remained unmatched. CDR3 nucleotides: TGTGCCAGCAGCCATCGTGGACAGGGAATTAATGAAAAACTGTTTTTT. Residues: CASSHRGQGINEKLFF.

The chain recombines TRBV5-4 with TRBJ1-1, with a weak D call TRBD1 (6 bases). Germline V lookup: CDR1 SGHNT, CDR2 YYREEE (reference sequence). V lost 3 bases, J lost 0 bases, and 12 bases lay in between. This CDR3 region has 15 residues. Here the CDR3 reads CASSSAQGLNTEAFF. In DNA form, the CDR3 reads TGTGCCAGCAGCTCGGCGCAGGGGCTGAACACTGAAGCTTTCTTT.

This rearrangement joins TRBV28 to TRBJ1-4, with D possibly TRBD1 on 6 matching bases. V lost 4 bases, J lost 4 bases, and 16 bases lay in between. The CDR3 length is 16 residues. CDR1 and CDR2 (germline): MDHEN, SYDVKM. The CDR3 sequence is CASSSQRQAGNEKLFF. The CDR3 DNA is TGTGCCAGCAGTTCCCAACGACAGGCGGGTAATGAAAAACTGTTTTTT.

This clone is a singleton in its sample. The chain recombines TRBV6-1 with TRBJ1-2; a possible D gene is TRBD1 (6 bases). CDR1 and CDR2 from the germline V gene are MNHNS and SASEGT. V was shortened by 6 bases and J by 4 bases, with 18 bases between the two germline ends. CDR3 length: 15 amino acids. CDR3 loop: CASRVDDRSSYGYTF. The CDR3 coding sequence is TGTGCCAGCAGGGTGGACGACAGGAGCTCCTATGGCTACACCTTC.

The chain has TRBV10-2 and TRBJ1-4; D is perhaps TRBD1 (5 bases). Germline V CDR1 and CDR2: WSHSY, SAAADI. CDR3 length: 14 amino acids. V lost 0 bases and J 7 bases, leaving 9 bases between the germline ends. CDR3 sequence reads: CASSESAGREKLFF. The CDR3 coding sequence is TGCGCCAGCAGTGAGTCAGCGGGGCGTGAAAAACTGTTTTTT.

This clone was seen a handful of times. V gene TRBV4-1 combines with J gene TRBJ2-6; D assignment may be TRBD1 or TRBD2 (5 bases each). The CDR3 spans 21 residues. V lost 3 bases and J lost 3, with 27 bases in between. Germline CDR1 reads MGHRA; CDR2 reads YSYEKL. The CDR3 here is CASSHLLLSRDGDSGANVLTF. The DNA for the CDR3 is TGCGCCAGCAGCCATCTGTTACTGTCCCGGGACGGTGACAGTGGGGCCAACGTCCTGACTTTC.

This clone was seen once. The chain is built from TRBV9 and TRBJ2-2, with D perhaps assigned TRBD1 or TRBD2 (5 bases each). In germline, CDR1 is SGDLS, CDR2 YYNGEE. The germline V and J ends were trimmed by 0 bases and 4 bases, with 16 bases remaining between them. The CDR3 is 17 amino acids. The CDR3 sequence: CASSVAGLGDGTGELFF. The CDR3 DNA reads TGTGCCAGCAGCGTAGCGGGATTGGGGGACGGCACCGGGGAGCTGTTTTTT.

The chain links TRBV27 to TRBJ1-6, with a tentative D call TRBD1 (6 bases). CDR3 size: 19 residues. V lost 1 base, J lost 7 bases, and 23 bases lay in between. Germline V gives CDR1 MNHEY, CDR2 SMNVEV (reference sequence). The CDR3 sequence is CASSLFSPRDTADNSPLHF. The CDR3 DNA is TGTGCCAGCAGTTTATTCTCACCCCGGGACACCGCAGACAATTCACCCCTCCACTTT.

V usage is TRBV2 and J usage is TRBJ2-7, with a weak D call TRBD1 (6 bases). The CDR3 runs 12 residues. V lost 7 bases and J 4 bases, leaving 11 bases between the germline ends. The germline V gene encodes CDR1 SNHLY and CDR2 FYNNEI. DNA for the CDR3: TGTGCCAGCACCCAGGACAGATACGAGCAGTACTTC. Its protein is CASTQDRYEQYF.

V is TRBV9 and J is TRBJ2-7; 8 nucleotides match TRBD1. Germline values: CDR1 SGDLS, CDR2 YYNGEE. The CDR3 covers 12 residues. The trim removed 3 bases at V and 8 bases at J, leaving 4 bases unmatched. The CDR3 here is CASSGTGTKQYF. Written as DNA, the CDR3 is TGTGCCAGCAGCGGGACAGGGACCAAGCAGTACTTC.

This clone appeared a few times. The chain carries TRBV29-1 and TRBJ2-3; 8 bases are a match to TRBD1. After removal of 4 bases from V and 1 base from J, the junction contained 1 base not matched to a gene. The CDR3 covers 13 residues. CDR1 is SQVTM, CDR2 ANQGSEA, per germline. The CDR3 protein is CSVGDRRTDTQYF. DNA of the CDR3: TGCAGCGTTGGGGACAGGCGCACAGATACGCAGTATTTT.

This clone was seen more than once but under ten times. The V and J genes are TRBV2 and TRBJ1-1; the D gene is possibly TRBD1 (5 bases). Germline V CDR1 and CDR2: SNHLY, FYNNEI. The CDR3 has 13 amino acids. V lost 8 bases and J lost 1, with 11 bases in between. CDR3 region: CASETDSNTEAFF. CDR3 sequence (DNA): TGTGCCAGCGAGACAGACTCGAACACTGAAGCTTTCTTT. The whole variable domain, filled in from reference TRBV2 and TRBJ1-1, reads EPEVTQTPSHQVTQMGQEVILRCVPISNHLYFYWYRQILGQKVEFLVSFYNNEISEKSEIFDDQFSVERPDGSNFTLKIRSTKLEDSAMYFCASETDSNTEAFFGQGTRLTVV.

The gene calls are TRBV4-3 and TRBJ2-1, with D uncertain. Germline lookup yields CDR1 LGHNA and CDR2 YSLEER. Trimming cost V 0 bases and J 6 bases, with 9 bases left between them. This CDR3 region has 14 residues. CDR3 in DNA: TGCGCCAGCAGCCAAGAATATTGGGGCAATGAGCAGTTCTTC. It codes for CASSQEYWGNEQFF.

CDR3 residues: CASSLRGFGAGELFF. In DNA form, the CDR3 reads TGTGCCAGCAGTTTACGAGGGTTCGGGGCCGGGGAGCTGTTTTTT. The chain is built from TRBV28 and TRBJ2-2, with D possibly matching TRBD2 (5 bases). CDR1 and CDR2 (germline): MDHEN, SYDVKM. V was trimmed by 2 bases and J by 6 bases, leaving 13 bases between them. The CDR3 length is 15 residues.

The chain joins TRBV9 to TRBJ2-2; 7 positions agree with TRBD2. In germline, CDR1 is SGDLS, CDR2 YYNGEE. CDR3 length equals 16 residues. V shed 0 bases, J shed 6 bases, and the junction held 8 bases outside the gene matches. The CDR3 nucleotides read TGTGCCAGCAGCGTAGGCTTTGCGGGGGTTTCCGGGGAGCTGTTTTTT. Protein sequence: CASSVGFAGVSGELFF.